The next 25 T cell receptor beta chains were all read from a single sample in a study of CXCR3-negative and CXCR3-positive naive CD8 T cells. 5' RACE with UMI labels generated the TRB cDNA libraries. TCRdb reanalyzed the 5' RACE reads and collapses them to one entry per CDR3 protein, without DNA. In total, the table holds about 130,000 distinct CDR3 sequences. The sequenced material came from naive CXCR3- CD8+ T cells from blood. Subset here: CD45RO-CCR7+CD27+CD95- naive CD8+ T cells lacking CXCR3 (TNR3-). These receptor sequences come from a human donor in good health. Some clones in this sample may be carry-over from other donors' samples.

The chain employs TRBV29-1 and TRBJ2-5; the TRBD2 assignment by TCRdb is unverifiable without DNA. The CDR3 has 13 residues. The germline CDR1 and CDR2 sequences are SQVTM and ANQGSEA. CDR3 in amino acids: CSPLNLAQETQYF.

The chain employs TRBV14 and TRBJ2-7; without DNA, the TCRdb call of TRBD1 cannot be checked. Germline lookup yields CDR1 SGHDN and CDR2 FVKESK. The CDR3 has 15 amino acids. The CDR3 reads CASSLTGDISYEQYF.

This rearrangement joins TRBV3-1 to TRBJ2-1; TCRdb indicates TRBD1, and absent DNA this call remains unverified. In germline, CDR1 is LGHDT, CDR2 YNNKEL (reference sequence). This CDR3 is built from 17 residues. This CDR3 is CASSPSPGGIFGNEQFF.

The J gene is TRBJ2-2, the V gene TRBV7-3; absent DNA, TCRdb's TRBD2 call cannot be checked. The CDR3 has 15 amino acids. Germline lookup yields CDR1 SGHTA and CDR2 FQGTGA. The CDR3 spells CASSYYGGNTGELFF.

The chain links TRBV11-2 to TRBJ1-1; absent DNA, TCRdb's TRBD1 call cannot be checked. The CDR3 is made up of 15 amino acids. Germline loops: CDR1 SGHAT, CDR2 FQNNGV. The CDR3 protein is CASSPWTGSDTEAFF.

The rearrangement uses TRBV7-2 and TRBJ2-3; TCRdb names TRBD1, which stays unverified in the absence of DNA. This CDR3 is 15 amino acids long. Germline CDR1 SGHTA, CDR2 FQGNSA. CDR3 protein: CASITGGGGTDTQYF.

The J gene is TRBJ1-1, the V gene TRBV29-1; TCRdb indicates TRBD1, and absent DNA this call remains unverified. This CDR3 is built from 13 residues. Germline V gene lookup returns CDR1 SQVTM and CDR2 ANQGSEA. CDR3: CSVSGTANTEAFF.

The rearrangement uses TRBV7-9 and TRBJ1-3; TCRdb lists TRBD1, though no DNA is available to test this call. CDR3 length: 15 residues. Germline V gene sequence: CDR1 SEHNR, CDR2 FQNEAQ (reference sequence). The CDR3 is CASSLSGDSGNTIYF.

CDR3 sequence reads: CASSPSGYSNQPQHF. The V and J genes are TRBV28 and TRBJ1-5. This CDR3 spans 15 amino acids. Germline lookup yields CDR1 MDHEN and CDR2 SYDVKM.

CDR3 loop: CASSQEGRTGNQPQHF. V is TRBV4-1 and J is TRBJ1-5; the TCRdb D gene call, TRBD1, has no DNA to confirm it. CDR1 is MGHRA and CDR2 is YSYEKL in the germline V gene. The CDR3 runs 16 residues.

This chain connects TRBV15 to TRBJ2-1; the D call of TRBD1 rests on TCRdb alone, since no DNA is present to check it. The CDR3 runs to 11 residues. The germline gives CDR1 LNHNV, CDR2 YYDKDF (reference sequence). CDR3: CATGGQHEQFF.

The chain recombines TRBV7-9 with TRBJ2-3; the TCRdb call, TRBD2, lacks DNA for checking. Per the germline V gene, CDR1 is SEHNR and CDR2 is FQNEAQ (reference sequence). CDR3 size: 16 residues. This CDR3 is CASSLTSGSGTDTQYF. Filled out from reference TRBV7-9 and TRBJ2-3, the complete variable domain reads DTGVSQNPRHKITKRGQNVTFRCDPISEHNRLYWYRQTLGQGPEFLTYFQNEAQLEKSRLLSDRFSAERPKGSFSTLEIQRTEQGDSAMYLCASSLTSGSGTDTQYFGPGTRLTVL.

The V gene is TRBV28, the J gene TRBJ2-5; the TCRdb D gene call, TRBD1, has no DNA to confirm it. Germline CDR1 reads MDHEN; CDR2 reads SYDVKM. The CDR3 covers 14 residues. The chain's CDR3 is CASRIDSYQETQYF.

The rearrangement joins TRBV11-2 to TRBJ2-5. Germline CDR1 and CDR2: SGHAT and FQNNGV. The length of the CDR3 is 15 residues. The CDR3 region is CASSLVLGYQETQYF.

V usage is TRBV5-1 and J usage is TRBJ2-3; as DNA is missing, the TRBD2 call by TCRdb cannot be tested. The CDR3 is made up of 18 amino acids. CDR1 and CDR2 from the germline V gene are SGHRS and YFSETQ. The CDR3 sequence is CASSLPLAEGLSTDTQYF. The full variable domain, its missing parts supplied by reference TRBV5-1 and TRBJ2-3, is KAGVTQTPRYLIKTRGQQVTLSCSPISGHRSVSWYQQTPGQGLQFLFEYFSETQRNKGNFPGRFSGRQFSNSRSEMNVSTLELGDSALYLCASSLPLAEGLSTDTQYFGPGTRLTVL.

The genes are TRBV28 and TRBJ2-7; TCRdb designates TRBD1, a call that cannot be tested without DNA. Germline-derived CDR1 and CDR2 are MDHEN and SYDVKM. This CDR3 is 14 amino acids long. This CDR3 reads CASSPTTGSYEQYF.

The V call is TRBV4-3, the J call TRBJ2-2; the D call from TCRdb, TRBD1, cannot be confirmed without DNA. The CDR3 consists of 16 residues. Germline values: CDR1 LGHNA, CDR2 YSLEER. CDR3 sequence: CASSPSTAGFAGELFF.

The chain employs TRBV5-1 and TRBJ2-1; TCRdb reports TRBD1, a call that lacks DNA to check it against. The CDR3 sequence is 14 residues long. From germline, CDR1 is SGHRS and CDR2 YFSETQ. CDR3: CASSLGQENNEQFF.

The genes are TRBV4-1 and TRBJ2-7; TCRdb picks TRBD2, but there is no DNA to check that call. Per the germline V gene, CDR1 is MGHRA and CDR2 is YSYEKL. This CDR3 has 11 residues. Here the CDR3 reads CASSPGVEQYF.

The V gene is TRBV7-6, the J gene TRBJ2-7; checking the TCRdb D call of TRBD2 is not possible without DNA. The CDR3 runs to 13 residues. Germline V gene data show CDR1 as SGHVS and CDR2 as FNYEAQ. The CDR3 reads CASSSGLTYEQYF. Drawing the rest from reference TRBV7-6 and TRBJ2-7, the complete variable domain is GAGVSQSPRYKVTKRGQDVALRCDPISGHVSLYWYRQALGQGPEFLTYFNYEAQQDKSGLPNDRFSAERPEGSISTLTIQRTEQRDSAMYRCASSSGLTYEQYFGPGTRLTVT.

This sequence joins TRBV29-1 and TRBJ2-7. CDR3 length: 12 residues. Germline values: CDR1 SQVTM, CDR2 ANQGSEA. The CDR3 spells CSVEAESYEQYF.

CDR3: CASSSDGQGNTIYF. V usage is TRBV5-1 and J usage is TRBJ1-3; the D call of TRBD1 rests on TCRdb alone, since no DNA is present to check it. Germline V CDR1 and CDR2: SGHRS, YFSETQ. This CDR3 has 14 residues.

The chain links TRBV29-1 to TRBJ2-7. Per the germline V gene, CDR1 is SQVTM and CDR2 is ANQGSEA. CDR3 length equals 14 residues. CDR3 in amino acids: CSVGTSRRPYEQYF.

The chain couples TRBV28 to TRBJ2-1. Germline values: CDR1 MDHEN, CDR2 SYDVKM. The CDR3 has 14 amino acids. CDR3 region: CASIPTQIFNEQFF.

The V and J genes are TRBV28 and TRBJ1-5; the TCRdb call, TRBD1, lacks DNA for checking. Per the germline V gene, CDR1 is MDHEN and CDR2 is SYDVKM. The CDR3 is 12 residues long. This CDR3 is CASSTPGQPQHF.